This TCR beta chain is drawn from a study of glioma-infiltrating T cells listed by TCRdb under 2016. With respect to the entire study: Sequencing of TCR alpha- and beta-chain repertoires was performed on glioma tissue, on non-neoplastic brain tissue, and on matched peripheral blood mononuclear cells. To gauge divergence between tissue and blood T-cell populations, every tissue-infiltrating repertoire was compared against the peripheral blood repertoire from the same patient. Three low-grade glioma patients, under ten primary glioblastoma patients and three non-glioma patients contributing non-neoplastic brain tissue were included in the paired cohort. Overall study results and their limits: Group comparisons rested on small numbers: three non-neoplastic, three low-grade glioma and fewer than 10 glioblastoma patients. Tissue and blood shared very few CDR3 sequences, a result attributed to high CDR3 diversity and limited sampling. VJ-independent divergence between tissue and blood was found to be below expectation in non-neoplastic patients but above expectation in all gliomas, particularly low-grade gliomas.

TCR alpha and beta CDR3 regions were amplified with the iRepertoire nested amplicon-rescue multiplex PCR (arm-PCR) platform from RNA. For one-step reverse transcription and amplification, roughly 85-400 ng of tissue mRNA or PBMC total RNA was used as input. Following bead purification, Illumina adapters were added through a secondary multiplex PCR, and the libraries were then gel-purified between 200 and 400 bp. Internal 6-nucleotide barcodes were carried by the libraries and were used for demultiplexing. Sequencing of libraries was performed on an Illumina MiSeq with 2x220 or 2x250 nucleotide paired-end reads. The study's own analysis went as follows. FLASH 1.2.11 was used to merge paired reads, and BWA-MEM then aligned the reads to the GRCh37 human genome before TRA and TRB reads were extracted. An IMGT-derived reference of cassette sequences and CDR3 motifs, with pseudogenes included, was used for V and J assignment. Reads were translated in three frames, and productive CDR3s were defined as those with a C...FGXG motif and no stop codons. Unique combinations of V-J cassette pair and CDR3 amino acid sequence were defined as clonotypes. Filtering of reads was based on Hamming distance, with the threshold set by the sequence error rate of each sample in mapped regions. TCRdb reworked the public reads: Q25 trimming with fastp, MiXCR clone assembly, productive beta chains retained. Records with the same CDR3 protein are collapsed into one entry carrying the most frequent genes and DNA. The V and J calls here are based on TCRdb, not the publication. The table for this sample lists about 2,500 distinct CDR3 sequences; around 73% of them were counted only once. Around 27% of the sample comes from the top ten.

Sequences SGHTA (CDR1) and FQGTGA (CDR2) are obtained from the germline V gene. Taken from cysteine to phenylalanine, the CDR3 has 13 residues. The CDR3 DNA has 39 bases and is translated from base 1. Between the V and J ends, shortened by 1 base and 4 bases respectively, the junction contains 8 bases. A remark on this clonotype: No antigen is known for it. Nothing much larger sits one base from this clone, and base qualities are not available.

This receptor was identified in a human donor with low-grade glioma or glioblastoma, undergoing nonglioma brain surgery, or in good health (not recorded which). The rearranged chain carries TRBV7-3 and TRBJ2-7; the D gene identity is not certain. Specimen: glioma tissue, nonneoplastic brain tissue, or PBMCs (not recorded which). Here is the DNA: TGTGCCAGCAGCTTAAAGGTCCGGTACGAGCAGTACTTC. Translated, it reads CASSLKVRYEQYF.